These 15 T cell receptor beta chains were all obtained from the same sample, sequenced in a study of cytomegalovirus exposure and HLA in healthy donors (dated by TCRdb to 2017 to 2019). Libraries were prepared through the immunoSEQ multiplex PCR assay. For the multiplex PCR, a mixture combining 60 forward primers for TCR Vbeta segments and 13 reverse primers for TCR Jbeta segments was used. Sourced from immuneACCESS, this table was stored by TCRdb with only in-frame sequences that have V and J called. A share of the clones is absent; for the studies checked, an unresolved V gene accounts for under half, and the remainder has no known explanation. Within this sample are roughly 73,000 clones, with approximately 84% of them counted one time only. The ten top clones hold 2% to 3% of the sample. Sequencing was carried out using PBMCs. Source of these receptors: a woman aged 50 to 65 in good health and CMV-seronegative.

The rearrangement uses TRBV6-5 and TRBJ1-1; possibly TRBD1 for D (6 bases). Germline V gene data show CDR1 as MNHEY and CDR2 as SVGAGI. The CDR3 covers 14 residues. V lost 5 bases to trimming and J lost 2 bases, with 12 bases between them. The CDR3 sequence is CASSTTGSNTEAFF. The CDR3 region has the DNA TGTGCCAGCAGTACCACAGGGTCTAACACTGAAGCTTTCTTT.

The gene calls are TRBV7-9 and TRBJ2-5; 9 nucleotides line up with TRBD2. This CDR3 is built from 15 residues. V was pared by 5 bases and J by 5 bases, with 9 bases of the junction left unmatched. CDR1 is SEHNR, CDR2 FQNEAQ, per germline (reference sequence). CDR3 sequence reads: CASSPLLAGWETQYF. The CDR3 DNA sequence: TGTGCCAGCAGCCCCCTTCTAGCGGGGTGGGAGACCCAGTACTTC.

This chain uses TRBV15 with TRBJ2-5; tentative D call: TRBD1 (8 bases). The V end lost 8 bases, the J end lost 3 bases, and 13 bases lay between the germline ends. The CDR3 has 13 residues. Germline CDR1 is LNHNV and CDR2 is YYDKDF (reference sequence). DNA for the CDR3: TGTGCCACCCACAGGGGGAGGGAAGAGACCCAGTACTTC. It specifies CATHRGREETQYF.

CDR3 nucleotide sequence: TGTGCCAGCAGCCCAGATGGTAACCAAGAGACCCAGTACTTC. It is translated as CASSPDGNQETQYF. This sequence joins TRBV9 and TRBJ2-5, with D unclear. Trimming removed 4 bases at V and 0 bases at J, with 10 bases between. Germline CDR1 reads SGDLS; CDR2 reads YYNGEE. This CDR3 has 14 residues.

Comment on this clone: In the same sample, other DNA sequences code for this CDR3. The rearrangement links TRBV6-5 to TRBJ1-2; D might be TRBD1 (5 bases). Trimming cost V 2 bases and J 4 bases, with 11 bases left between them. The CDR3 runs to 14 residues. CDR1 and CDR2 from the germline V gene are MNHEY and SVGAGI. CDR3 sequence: CASSYGRGSYGYTF. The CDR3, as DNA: TGTGCCAGCAGTTACGGACGGGGGTCCTATGGCTACACCTTC.

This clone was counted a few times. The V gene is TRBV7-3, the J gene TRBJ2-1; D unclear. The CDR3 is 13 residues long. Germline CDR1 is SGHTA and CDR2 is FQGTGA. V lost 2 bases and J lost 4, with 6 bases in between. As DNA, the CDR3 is TGTGCCAGCAGCTTAGACTTATACAATGAGCAGTTCTTC. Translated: CASSLDLYNEQFF.

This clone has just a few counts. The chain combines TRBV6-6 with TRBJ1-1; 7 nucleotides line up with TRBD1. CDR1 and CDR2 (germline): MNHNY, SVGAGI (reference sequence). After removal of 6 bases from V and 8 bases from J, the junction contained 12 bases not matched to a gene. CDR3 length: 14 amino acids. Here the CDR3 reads CASSKTGRTLEAFF. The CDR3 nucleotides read TGTGCCAGCAGCAAGACAGGGAGGACTTTGGAAGCTTTCTTT.

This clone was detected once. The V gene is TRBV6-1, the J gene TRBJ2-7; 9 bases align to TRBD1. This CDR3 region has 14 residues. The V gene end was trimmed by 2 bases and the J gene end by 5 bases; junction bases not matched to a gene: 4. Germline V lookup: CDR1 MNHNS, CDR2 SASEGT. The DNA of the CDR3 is TGTGCCAGCAGTGAACCGGGACAGGGAAACGAGCAGTACGTC. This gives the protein CASSEPGQGNEQYV.

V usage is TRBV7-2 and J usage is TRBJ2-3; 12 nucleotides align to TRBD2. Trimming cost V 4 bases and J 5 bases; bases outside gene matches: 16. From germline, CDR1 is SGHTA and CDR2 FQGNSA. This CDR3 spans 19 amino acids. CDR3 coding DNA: TGTGCCAGCAGCTCCTACCCGGGACTAGCGGGCGGGGAGAAAGATACGCAGTATTTT. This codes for CASSSYPGLAGGEKDTQYF.

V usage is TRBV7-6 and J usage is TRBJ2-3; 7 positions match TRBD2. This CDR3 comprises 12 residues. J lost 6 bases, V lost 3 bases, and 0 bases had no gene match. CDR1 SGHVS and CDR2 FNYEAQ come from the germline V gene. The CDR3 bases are TGTGCCAGCAGCTTCGGGGGGGATACGCAGTATTTT. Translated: CASSFGGDTQYF. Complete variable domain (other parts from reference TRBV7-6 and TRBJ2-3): GAGVSQSPRYKVTKRGQDVALRCDPISGHVSLYWYRQALGQGPEFLTYFNYEAQQDKSGLPNDRFSAERPEGSISTLTIQRTEQRDSAMYRCASSFGGDTQYFGPGTRLTVL.

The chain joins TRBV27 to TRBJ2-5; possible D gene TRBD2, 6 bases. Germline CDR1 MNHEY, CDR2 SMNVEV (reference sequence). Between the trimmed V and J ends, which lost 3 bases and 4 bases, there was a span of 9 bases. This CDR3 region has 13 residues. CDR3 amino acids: CASSFVGGETQYF. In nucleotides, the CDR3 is TGTGCCAGCAGTTTTGTGGGAGGAGAGACCCAGTACTTC.

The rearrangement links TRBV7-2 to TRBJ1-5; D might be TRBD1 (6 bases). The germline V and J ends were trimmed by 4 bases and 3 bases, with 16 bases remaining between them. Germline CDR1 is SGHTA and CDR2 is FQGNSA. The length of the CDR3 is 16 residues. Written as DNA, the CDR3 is TGTGCCAGCAGCTCCGGGGGGCAGGGTCTCAATCAGCCCCAGCATTTT. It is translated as CASSSGGQGLNQPQHF.

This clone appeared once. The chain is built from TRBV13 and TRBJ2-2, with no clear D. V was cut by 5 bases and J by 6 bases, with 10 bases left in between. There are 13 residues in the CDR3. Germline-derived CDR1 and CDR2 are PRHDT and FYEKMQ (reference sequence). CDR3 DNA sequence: TGTGCCAGCAGCGCTTCTATGGCCGGGGAGCTGTTTTTT. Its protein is CASSASMAGELFF.

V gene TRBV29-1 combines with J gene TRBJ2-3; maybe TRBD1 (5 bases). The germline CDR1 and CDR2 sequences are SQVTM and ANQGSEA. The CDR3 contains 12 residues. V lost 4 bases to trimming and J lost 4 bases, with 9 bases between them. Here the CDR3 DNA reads TGCAGCGTTGTTCAGGGATCAGATACGCAGTATTTT. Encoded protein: CSVVQGSDTQYF.

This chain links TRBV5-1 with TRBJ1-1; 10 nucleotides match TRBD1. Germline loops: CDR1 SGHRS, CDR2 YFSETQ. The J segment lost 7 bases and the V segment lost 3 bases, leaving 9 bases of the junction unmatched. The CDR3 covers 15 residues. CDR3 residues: CASSSTKGTGVEAFF. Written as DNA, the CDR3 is TGCGCCAGCAGCTCTACGAAGGGGACAGGGGTTGAAGCTTTCTTT.